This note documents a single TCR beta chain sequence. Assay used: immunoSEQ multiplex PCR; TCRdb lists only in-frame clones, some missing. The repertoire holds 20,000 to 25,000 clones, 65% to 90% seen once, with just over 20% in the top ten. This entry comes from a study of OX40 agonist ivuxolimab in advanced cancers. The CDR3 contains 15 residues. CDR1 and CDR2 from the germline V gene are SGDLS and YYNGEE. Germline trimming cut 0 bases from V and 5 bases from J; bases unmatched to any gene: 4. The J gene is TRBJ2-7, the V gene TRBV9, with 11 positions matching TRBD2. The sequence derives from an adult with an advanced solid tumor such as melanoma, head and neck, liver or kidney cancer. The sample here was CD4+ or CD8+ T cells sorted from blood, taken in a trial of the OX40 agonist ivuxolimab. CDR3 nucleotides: TGTGCCAGCAGCGTAGGGACTAGCGGGTCCCACGAGCAGTACTTC. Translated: CASSVGTSGSHEQYF.